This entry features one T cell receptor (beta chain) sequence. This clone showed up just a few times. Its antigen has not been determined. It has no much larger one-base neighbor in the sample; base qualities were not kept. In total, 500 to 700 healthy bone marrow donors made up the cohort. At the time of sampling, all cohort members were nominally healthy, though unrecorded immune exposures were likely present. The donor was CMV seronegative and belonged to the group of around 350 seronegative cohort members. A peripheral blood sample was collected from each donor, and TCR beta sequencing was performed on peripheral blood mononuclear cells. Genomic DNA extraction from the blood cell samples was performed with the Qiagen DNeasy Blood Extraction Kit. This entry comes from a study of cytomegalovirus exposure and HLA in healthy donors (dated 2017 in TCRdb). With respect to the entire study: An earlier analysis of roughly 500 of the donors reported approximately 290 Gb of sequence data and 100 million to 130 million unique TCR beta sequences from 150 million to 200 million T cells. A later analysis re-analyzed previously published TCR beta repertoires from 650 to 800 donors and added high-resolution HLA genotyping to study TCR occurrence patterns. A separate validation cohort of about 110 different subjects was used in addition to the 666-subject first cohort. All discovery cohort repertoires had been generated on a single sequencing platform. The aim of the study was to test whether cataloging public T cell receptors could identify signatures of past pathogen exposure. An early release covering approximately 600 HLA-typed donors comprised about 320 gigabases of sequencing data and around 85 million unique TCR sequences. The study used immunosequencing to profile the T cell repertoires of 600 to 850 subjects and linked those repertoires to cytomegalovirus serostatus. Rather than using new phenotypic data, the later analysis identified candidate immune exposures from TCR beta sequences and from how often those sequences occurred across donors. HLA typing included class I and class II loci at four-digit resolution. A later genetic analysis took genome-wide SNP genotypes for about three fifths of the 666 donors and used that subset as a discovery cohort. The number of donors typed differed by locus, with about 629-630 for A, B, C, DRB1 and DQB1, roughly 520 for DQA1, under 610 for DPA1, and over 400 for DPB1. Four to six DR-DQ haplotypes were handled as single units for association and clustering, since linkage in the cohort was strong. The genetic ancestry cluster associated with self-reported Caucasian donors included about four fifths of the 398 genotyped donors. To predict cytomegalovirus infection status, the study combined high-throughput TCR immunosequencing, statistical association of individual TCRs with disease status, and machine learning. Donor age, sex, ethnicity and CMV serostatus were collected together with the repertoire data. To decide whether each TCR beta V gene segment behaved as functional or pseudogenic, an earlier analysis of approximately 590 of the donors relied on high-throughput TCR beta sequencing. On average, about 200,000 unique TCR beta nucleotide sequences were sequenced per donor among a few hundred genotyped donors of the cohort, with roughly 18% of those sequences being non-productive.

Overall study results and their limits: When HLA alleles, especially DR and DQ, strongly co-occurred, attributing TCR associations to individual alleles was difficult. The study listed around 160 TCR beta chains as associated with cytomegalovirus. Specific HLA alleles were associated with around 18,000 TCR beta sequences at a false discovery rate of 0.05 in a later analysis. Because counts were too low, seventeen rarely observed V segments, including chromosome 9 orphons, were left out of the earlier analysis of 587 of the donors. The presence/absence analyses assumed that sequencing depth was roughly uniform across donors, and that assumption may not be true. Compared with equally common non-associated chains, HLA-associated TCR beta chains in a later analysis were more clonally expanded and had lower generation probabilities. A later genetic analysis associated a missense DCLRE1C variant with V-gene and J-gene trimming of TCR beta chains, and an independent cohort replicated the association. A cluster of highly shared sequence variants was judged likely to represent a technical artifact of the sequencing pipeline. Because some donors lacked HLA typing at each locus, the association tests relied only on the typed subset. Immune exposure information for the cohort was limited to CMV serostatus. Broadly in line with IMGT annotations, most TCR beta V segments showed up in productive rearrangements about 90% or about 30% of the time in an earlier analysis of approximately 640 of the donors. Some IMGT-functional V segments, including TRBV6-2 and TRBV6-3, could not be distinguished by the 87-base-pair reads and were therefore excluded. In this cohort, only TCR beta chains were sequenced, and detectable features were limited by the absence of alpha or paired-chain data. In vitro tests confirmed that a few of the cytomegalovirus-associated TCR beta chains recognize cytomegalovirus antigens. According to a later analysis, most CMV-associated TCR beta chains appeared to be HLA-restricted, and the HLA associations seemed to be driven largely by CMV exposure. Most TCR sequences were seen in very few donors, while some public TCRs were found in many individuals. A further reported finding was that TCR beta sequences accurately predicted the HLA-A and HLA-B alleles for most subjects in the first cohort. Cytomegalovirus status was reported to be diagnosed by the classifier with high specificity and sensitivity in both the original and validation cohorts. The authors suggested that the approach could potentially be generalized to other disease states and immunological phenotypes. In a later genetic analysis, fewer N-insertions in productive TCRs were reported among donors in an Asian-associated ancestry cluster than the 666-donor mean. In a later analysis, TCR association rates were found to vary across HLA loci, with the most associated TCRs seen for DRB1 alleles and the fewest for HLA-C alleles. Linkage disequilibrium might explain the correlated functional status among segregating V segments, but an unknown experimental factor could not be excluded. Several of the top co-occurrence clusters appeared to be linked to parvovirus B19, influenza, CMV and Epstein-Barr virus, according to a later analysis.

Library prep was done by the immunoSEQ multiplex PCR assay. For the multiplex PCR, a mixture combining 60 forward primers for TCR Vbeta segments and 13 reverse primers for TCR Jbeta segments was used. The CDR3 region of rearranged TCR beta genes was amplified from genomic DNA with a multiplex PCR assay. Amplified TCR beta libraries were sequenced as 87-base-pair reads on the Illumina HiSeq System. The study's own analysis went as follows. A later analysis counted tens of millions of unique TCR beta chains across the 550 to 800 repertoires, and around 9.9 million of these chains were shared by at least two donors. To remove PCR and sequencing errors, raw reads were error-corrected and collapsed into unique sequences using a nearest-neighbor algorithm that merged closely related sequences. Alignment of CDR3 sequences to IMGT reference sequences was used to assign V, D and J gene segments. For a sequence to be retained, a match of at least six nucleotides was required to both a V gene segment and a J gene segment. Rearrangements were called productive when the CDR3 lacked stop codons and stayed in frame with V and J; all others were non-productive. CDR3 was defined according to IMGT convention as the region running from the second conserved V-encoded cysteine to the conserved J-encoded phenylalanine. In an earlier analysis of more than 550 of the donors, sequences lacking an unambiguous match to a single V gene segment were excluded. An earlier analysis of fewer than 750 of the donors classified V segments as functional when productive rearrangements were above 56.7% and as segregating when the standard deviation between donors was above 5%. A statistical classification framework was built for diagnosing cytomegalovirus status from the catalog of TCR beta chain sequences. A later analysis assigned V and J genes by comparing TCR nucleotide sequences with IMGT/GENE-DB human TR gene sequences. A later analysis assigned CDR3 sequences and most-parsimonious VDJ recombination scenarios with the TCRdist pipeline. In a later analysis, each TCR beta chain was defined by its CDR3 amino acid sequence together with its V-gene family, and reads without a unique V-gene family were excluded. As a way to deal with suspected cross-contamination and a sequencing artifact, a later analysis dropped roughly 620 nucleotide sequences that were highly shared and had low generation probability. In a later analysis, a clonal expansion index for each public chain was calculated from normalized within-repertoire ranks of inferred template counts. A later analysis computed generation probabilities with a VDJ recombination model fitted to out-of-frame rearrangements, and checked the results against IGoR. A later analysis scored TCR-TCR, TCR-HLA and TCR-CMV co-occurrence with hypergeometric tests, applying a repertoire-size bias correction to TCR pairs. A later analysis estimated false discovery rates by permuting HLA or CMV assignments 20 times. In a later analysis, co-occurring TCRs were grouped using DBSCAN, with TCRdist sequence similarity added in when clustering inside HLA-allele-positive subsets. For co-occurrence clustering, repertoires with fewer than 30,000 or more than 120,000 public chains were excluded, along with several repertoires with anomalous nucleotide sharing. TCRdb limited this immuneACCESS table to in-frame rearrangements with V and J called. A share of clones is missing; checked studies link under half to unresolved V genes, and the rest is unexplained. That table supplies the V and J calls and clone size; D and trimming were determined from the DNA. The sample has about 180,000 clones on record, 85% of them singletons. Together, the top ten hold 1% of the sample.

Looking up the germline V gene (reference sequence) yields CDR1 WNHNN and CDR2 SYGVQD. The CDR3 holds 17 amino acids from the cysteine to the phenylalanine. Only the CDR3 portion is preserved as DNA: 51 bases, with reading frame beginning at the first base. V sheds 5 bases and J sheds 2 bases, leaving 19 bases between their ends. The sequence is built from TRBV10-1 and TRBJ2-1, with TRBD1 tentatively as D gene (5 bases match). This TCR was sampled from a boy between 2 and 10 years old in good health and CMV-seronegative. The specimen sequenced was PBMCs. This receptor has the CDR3 CASSPNLDRVAYNEQFF. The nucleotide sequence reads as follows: TGCGCCAGCAGTCCTAATTTAGACAGAGTAGCCTACAATGAGCAGTTCTTC.